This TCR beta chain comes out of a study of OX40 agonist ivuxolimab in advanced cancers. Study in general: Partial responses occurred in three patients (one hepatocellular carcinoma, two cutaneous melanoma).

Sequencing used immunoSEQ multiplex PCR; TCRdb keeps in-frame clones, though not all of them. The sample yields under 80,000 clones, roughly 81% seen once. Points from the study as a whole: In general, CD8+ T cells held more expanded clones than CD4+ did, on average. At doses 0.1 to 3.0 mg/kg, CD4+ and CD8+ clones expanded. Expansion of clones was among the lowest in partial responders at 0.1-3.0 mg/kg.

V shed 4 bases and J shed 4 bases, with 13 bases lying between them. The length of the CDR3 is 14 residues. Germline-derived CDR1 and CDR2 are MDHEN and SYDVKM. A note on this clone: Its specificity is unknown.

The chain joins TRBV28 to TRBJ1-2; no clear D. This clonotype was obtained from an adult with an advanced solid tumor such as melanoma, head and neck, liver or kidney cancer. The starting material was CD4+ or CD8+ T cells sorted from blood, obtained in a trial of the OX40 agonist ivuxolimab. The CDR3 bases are TGTGCCAGCAGTTCCCCGAGCTGGGTCTATGGCTACACCTTC. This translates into CASSSPSWVYGYTF.